The rows below give T cell receptor beta chains drawn from one sample of a study of radiotherapy plus CTLA-4 blockade in lung cancer. Data came from immunoSEQ multiplex PCR; TCRdb stores just in-frame clones and leaves some out. The sample lists roughly 80,000 clones, roughly 70% seen once, with more than 8% in the top ten. The source material was peripheral blood, sampled from a patient treated with radiotherapy plus ipilimumab. The origin of the receptors is a human donor with non-small cell lung cancer whose response to radiotherapy plus ipilimumab could not be evaluated. The CDR3 runs from the conserved cysteine through the conserved F or W. Each record gives: clone size, J gene, V gene, D gene, CDR3 DNA, CDR3 protein. The D gene is left open where the match is weak. Where a row states a size, it is once, few, many or the class of an expanded clone; other rows omit it.

clone_size: .
j_call: TRBJ2-7
v_call: TRBV9
d_call: .
cdr3_nt: TGTGCCAGCAGCCTTAGGGGGGGGCTAGGGTACGAGCAGTACTTC
cdr3_aa: CASSLRGGLGYEQYF

clone_size: few
j_call: TRBJ2-5
v_call: TRBV7-9
d_call: .
cdr3_nt: TGTGCCAGCAGCTTAGGGTGGAGGGAGACCCAGTACTTC
cdr3_aa: CASSLGWRETQYF

clone_size: .
j_call: TRBJ2-3
v_call: TRBV5-4
d_call: .
cdr3_nt: TGTGCCAGCAGCTTGTGGGCCCCCTCCAGCACAGATACGCAGTATTTT
cdr3_aa: CASSLWAPSSTDTQYF

clone_size: .
j_call: TRBJ2-6
v_call: TRBV5-4
d_call: .
cdr3_nt: TGTGCCAGCAGCTTGTACCGGAACAGGGCGGGCTCTGGGGCCAACGTCCTGACTTTC
cdr3_aa: CASSLYRNRAGSGANVLTF

clone_size: .
j_call: TRBJ1-4
v_call: TRBV2
d_call: .
cdr3_nt: TGTGCCAGCAGTTTCTTTCCTAATGAAAAACTGTTTTTT
cdr3_aa: CASSFFPNEKLFF

clone_size: .
j_call: TRBJ1-2
v_call: TRBV29-1
d_call: .
cdr3_nt: TGCAGCGCCGCACAGGGAGGGGACTATGGCTACACCTTC
cdr3_aa: CSAAQGGDYGYTF

clone_size: few
j_call: TRBJ2-1
v_call: TRBV29-1
d_call: .
cdr3_nt: TGCAGCGTTGACGCGGGGTTTGGGGGCTACAATGAGCAGTTCTTC
cdr3_aa: CSVDAGFGGYNEQFF

clone_size: .
j_call: TRBJ2-5
v_call: TRBV7-2
d_call: .
cdr3_nt: TGTGCCAGCAGCTTAGCGGGGCAGGGGAGCGAGACCCAGTACTTC
cdr3_aa: CASSLAGQGSETQYF

clone_size: few
j_call: TRBJ2-7
v_call: TRBV19
d_call: TRBD2
cdr3_nt: TGTGCCAGTAGTATAGCACTAGCGGGAGCCTCCTCCTACGAGCAGTACTTC
cdr3_aa: CASSIALAGASSYEQYF

clone_size: .
j_call: TRBJ1-2
v_call: TRBV19
d_call: TRBD1
cdr3_nt: TGTGCCAGTAGTATGGGACAGGGAGGACATGGCTACACCTTC
cdr3_aa: CASSMGQGGHGYTF

clone_size: .
j_call: TRBJ2-5
v_call: TRBV5-1
d_call: TRBD2
cdr3_nt: TGCGCCAGCAGCCTAGGACTAGCGGGAGGGCCGGGGGAGACCCAGTACTTC
cdr3_aa: CASSLGLAGGPGETQYF

clone_size: .
j_call: TRBJ2-5
v_call: TRBV5-6
d_call: TRBD2
cdr3_nt: TGTGCCAGCAGCTTTCGGACTAGCGGGGGGGAGACCCAGTACTTC
cdr3_aa: CASSFRTSGGETQYF

clone_size: .
j_call: TRBJ1-2
v_call: TRBV28
d_call: .
cdr3_nt: TGTGCCAGCAGTAAAGAGGGTCCCGGCTACACCTTC
cdr3_aa: CASSKEGPGYTF

clone_size: .
j_call: TRBJ2-7
v_call: TRBV15
d_call: TRBD2
cdr3_nt: TGTGCCACCAGCAGTTCCTTCAGGACTAGCGGGTCCTACGAGCAGTACTTC
cdr3_aa: CATSSSFRTSGSYEQYF

clone_size: many
j_call: TRBJ1-4
v_call: TRBV7-9
d_call: .
cdr3_nt: TGTGCCAGCAGCACAGGGTTGACGTATGCAACTAATGAAAAACTGTTTTTT
cdr3_aa: CASSTGLTYATNEKLFF

clone_size: few
j_call: TRBJ1-5
v_call: TRBV19
d_call: .
cdr3_nt: TGTGCCAGTAGTATCTGGAGAACCGGTAGCAATCAGCCCCAGCATTTT
cdr3_aa: CASSIWRTGSNQPQHF

clone_size: .
j_call: TRBJ2-5
v_call: TRBV2
d_call: .
cdr3_nt: TGTGCCAGCAGTGAATCGCGAGGGTCGGGGGAGACCCAGTACTTC
cdr3_aa: CASSESRGSGETQYF

clone_size: .
j_call: TRBJ2-5
v_call: TRBV5-1
d_call: TRBD2
cdr3_nt: TGCGCCAGCAGCTTGGGCGCGGGAGGGTTGGAGACCCAGTACTTC
cdr3_aa: CASSLGAGGLETQYF

clone_size: few
j_call: TRBJ2-2
v_call: TRBV29-1
d_call: TRBD1
cdr3_nt: TGCAGCGTTGAAGGACAGGGGGCGCCCGGGGAGCTGTTTTTT
cdr3_aa: CSVEGQGAPGELFF

clone_size: .
j_call: TRBJ1-2
v_call: TRBV18
d_call: TRBD1
cdr3_nt: TGTGCCAGCTCACCACCGGGACAGGGAATTGGTGGCTACACCTTC
cdr3_aa: CASSPPGQGIGGYTF

clone_size: .
j_call: TRBJ2-7
v_call: TRBV5-4
d_call: .
cdr3_nt: TGTGCCAGCAGACCTGACAGCTCCTACGAGCAGTACTTC
cdr3_aa: CASRPDSSYEQYF

clone_size: .
j_call: TRBJ1-1
v_call: TRBV5-4
d_call: .
cdr3_nt: TGTGCCAGCAGCCCCCAGGGAGGGGACACTGAAGCTTTCTTT
cdr3_aa: CASSPQGGDTEAFF

clone_size: .
j_call: TRBJ2-7
v_call: TRBV7-2
d_call: .
cdr3_nt: TGTGCCAGCAGCCGGGACAATAACTACGAGCAGTACTTC
cdr3_aa: CASSRDNNYEQYF

clone_size: .
j_call: TRBJ1-3
v_call: TRBV5-4
d_call: TRBD1
cdr3_nt: TGTGCCAGCAGCCGGACAGGGAACTCCGACCGCTCTGGAAACACCATATATTTT
cdr3_aa: CASSRTGNSDRSGNTIYF

clone_size: .
j_call: TRBJ1-1
v_call: TRBV6-1
d_call: TRBD1
cdr3_nt: TGTGCCAGCAGGGGGGACAGAGGTTTCACTGAAGCTTTCTTT
cdr3_aa: CASRGDRGFTEAFF

clone_size: few
j_call: TRBJ2-1
v_call: TRBV27
d_call: TRBD1
cdr3_nt: TGTGCCAGCAGATCAAGGACAGGGGAGCGGTTCTTC
cdr3_aa: CASRSRTGERFF

clone_size: .
j_call: TRBJ2-1
v_call: TRBV9
d_call: TRBD2
cdr3_nt: TGTGCCAGCAGCTACGCCCGGGACTATGGAGACAATGAGCAGTTCTTC
cdr3_aa: CASSYARDYGDNEQFF

clone_size: .
j_call: TRBJ1-1
v_call: TRBV7-9
d_call: .
cdr3_nt: TGTGCCAGCAGCAAACAGGGAGAAGCTTTCTTT
cdr3_aa: CASSKQGEAFF

clone_size: .
j_call: TRBJ2-5
v_call: TRBV7-9
d_call: .
cdr3_nt: TGTGCCAGCAGCTTATTAAGCAGACAGACCACTCAAGAGACCCAGTACTTC
cdr3_aa: CASSLLSRQTTQETQYF

clone_size: .
j_call: TRBJ2-7
v_call: TRBV4-2
d_call: .
cdr3_nt: TGTGCCAGCAGCCAAGATCAGTGGGGAGACTACGAGCAGTACTTC
cdr3_aa: CASSQDQWGDYEQYF

clone_size: .
j_call: TRBJ1-1
v_call: TRBV7-6
d_call: .
cdr3_nt: TGTGCCAGCAGCTCCAACCTTCCTACGAACACTGAAGCTTTCTTT
cdr3_aa: CASSSNLPTNTEAFF

clone_size: .
j_call: TRBJ2-5
v_call: TRBV28
d_call: TRBD2
cdr3_nt: TGTGCCAGCACCATCACCGGACTAGCGGGAGGAGGCGAGACCCAGTACTTC
cdr3_aa: CASTITGLAGGGETQYF

clone_size: .
j_call: TRBJ2-3
v_call: TRBV9
d_call: TRBD1
cdr3_nt: TGTGCCAGCAGCGTAGGGACAGGGGGCAGCACAGATACGCAGTATTTT
cdr3_aa: CASSVGTGGSTDTQYF

clone_size: .
j_call: TRBJ2-7
v_call: TRBV18
d_call: TRBD1
cdr3_nt: TGTGCCAGCTCACCACAATCACAGGGGTCCGACGAGCAGTACTTC
cdr3_aa: CASSPQSQGSDEQYF

clone_size: .
j_call: TRBJ1-4
v_call: TRBV25-1
d_call: .
cdr3_nt: TGTGCCAGCAGGCCAACAGGGTCTAATGAAAAACTGTTTTTT
cdr3_aa: CASRPTGSNEKLFF

clone_size: few
j_call: TRBJ2-5
v_call: TRBV7-2
d_call: .
cdr3_nt: TGTGCCAGCAGCTTAGAACTTCAAGAGACCCAGTACTTC
cdr3_aa: CASSLELQETQYF

clone_size: .
j_call: TRBJ2-7
v_call: TRBV27
d_call: .
cdr3_nt: TGTGCCAGCAGTTTGATCTCTCAGGCCCTAAACTCCTACGAGCAGTACTTC
cdr3_aa: CASSLISQALNSYEQYF

clone_size: .
j_call: TRBJ2-7
v_call: TRBV11-3
d_call: TRBD1
cdr3_nt: TGTGCCAGCAGCCCCGAGGGACAGCTGCCCACCTACGAGCAGTACTTC
cdr3_aa: CASSPEGQLPTYEQYF

clone_size: .
j_call: TRBJ1-1
v_call: TRBV30
d_call: .
cdr3_nt: TGTGCCTGGAGACCACGGGGTAGCACTGAAGCTTTCTTT
cdr3_aa: CAWRPRGSTEAFF

clone_size: few
j_call: TRBJ1-1
v_call: TRBV6-6
d_call: .
cdr3_nt: TGTGCCAGCGTCCGGGGGGGCGGATTGGCCACTGAAGCTTTCTTT
cdr3_aa: CASVRGGGLATEAFF

clone_size: few
j_call: TRBJ2-7
v_call: TRBV19
d_call: .
cdr3_nt: TGTGCCAGTAGTATAGGGGAGACGGAGCAGTACTTC
cdr3_aa: CASSIGETEQYF

clone_size: .
j_call: TRBJ1-4
v_call: TRBV5-4
d_call: .
cdr3_nt: TGTGCCAGCAGCCGGGACCGGGGGTTTGAAAAACTGTTTTTT
cdr3_aa: CASSRDRGFEKLFF

clone_size: few
j_call: TRBJ2-7
v_call: TRBV14
d_call: TRBD2
cdr3_nt: TGTGCCAGCAGCCCCTGGGCTAGCGGGGGGTACGAGCAGTACTTC
cdr3_aa: CASSPWASGGYEQYF

clone_size: .
j_call: TRBJ1-3
v_call: TRBV30
d_call: .
cdr3_nt: TGTGCCTGGAGTCGGACTTTAGGAAACACCATATATTTT
cdr3_aa: CAWSRTLGNTIYF

clone_size: .
j_call: TRBJ2-3
v_call: TRBV9
d_call: TRBD1
cdr3_nt: TGTGCCAGCAGCGTAGCTGGGGGACAGGGGGTAAATACGCAGTATTTT
cdr3_aa: CASSVAGGQGVNTQYF

clone_size: .
j_call: TRBJ2-7
v_call: TRBV5-4
d_call: .
cdr3_nt: TGTGCCAGCAGCTTCGGACTCCTCTACGAGCAGTACTTC
cdr3_aa: CASSFGLLYEQYF

clone_size: .
j_call: TRBJ1-3
v_call: TRBV27
d_call: .
cdr3_nt: TGTGCCAGCAGTTACAGGGCCCAATCTGGAAACACCATATATTTT
cdr3_aa: CASSYRAQSGNTIYF

clone_size: .
j_call: TRBJ2-7
v_call: TRBV5-1
d_call: TRBD2
cdr3_nt: TGCGCCAGCAGCTTACTAGCGGGAGACTCCTACGAGCAGTACTTC
cdr3_aa: CASSLLAGDSYEQYF

clone_size: .
j_call: TRBJ1-1
v_call: TRBV9
d_call: .
cdr3_nt: TGTGCCAGCAGTGGTAGCGATCGCACTGAAGCTTTCTTT
cdr3_aa: CASSGSDRTEAFF

clone_size: .
j_call: TRBJ2-2
v_call: TRBV5-1
d_call: .
cdr3_nt: TGCGCCAGCACTATTCAGACAGGGAACACCGGGGAGCTGTTTTTT
cdr3_aa: CASTIQTGNTGELFF

clone_size: .
j_call: TRBJ1-4
v_call: TRBV4-3
d_call: .
cdr3_nt: TGCGCCAGCAGCCAAGAGAGGGCGGTTGAAAAACTGTTTTTT
cdr3_aa: CASSQERAVEKLFF

clone_size: .
j_call: TRBJ2-2
v_call: TRBV7-9
d_call: TRBD2
cdr3_nt: TGTGCCAGCAGCTTAGGACTAGCGGGCTACACCGGGGAGCTGTTTTTT
cdr3_aa: CASSLGLAGYTGELFF

clone_size: .
j_call: TRBJ2-7
v_call: TRBV27
d_call: TRBD1
cdr3_nt: TGTGCCAGCACAAAGGGACAGGGGTATTACGAGCAGTACTTC
cdr3_aa: CASTKGQGYYEQYF

clone_size: .
j_call: TRBJ2-5
v_call: TRBV19
d_call: TRBD2
cdr3_nt: TGTGCCAGTAGTATCCCTAGCGGGCCCTTAGGGGAAGAGACCCAGTACTTC
cdr3_aa: CASSIPSGPLGEETQYF

clone_size: .
j_call: TRBJ1-2
v_call: TRBV10-3
d_call: .
cdr3_nt: TGTGCCATCAGTGGGACAGCTAACTATGGCTACACCTTC
cdr3_aa: CAISGTANYGYTF

clone_size: .
j_call: TRBJ2-7
v_call: TRBV7-9
d_call: .
cdr3_nt: TGTGCCAGCAGCTTACGCGGGACCTACGAGCAGTACTTC
cdr3_aa: CASSLRGTYEQYF

clone_size: .
j_call: TRBJ2-2
v_call: TRBV7-2
d_call: TRBD1
cdr3_nt: TGTGCCAGCAGCTTACTGACAGGGGGGACCGGGGAGCTGTTTTTT
cdr3_aa: CASSLLTGGTGELFF

clone_size: .
j_call: TRBJ2-7
v_call: TRBV5-1
d_call: .
cdr3_nt: TGCGCCAGCAGCTTAATATCAGGGTCCCCTTACGAGCAGTACTTC
cdr3_aa: CASSLISGSPYEQYF

clone_size: .
j_call: TRBJ2-2
v_call: TRBV11-2
d_call: TRBD1
cdr3_nt: TGTGCCAGCAGCTTAGACACAGGGGCGGCGAACACCGGGGAGCTGTTTTTT
cdr3_aa: CASSLDTGAANTGELFF

clone_size: .
j_call: TRBJ1-5
v_call: TRBV4-1
d_call: TRBD1
cdr3_nt: TGCGCCAGCAGCCAGGGACCCGGACAGGCTAATCAGCCCCAGCATTTT
cdr3_aa: CASSQGPGQANQPQHF